This T cell receptor beta chain was profiled in a study of CD8+ T cells in alopecia areata. Study at large: Treatment of the treated patients consisted of oral tofacitinib, 5 to 10 mg twice daily.

It was cDNA, reverse transcribed from extracted RNA, that served as the sequencing template. Assay used: immunoSEQ multiplex PCR; TCRdb lists only in-frame clones, some missing. Of 90,000 to 100,000 clones listed, around 38% were seen once; the top ten hold around 1.5%. The CDR3 is 14 amino acids. The germline CDR1 and CDR2 sequences are LGHNA and YNFKEQ. Trimming pared 0 bases from V and 3 bases from J, leaving 8 bases between. The genes are TRBV4-2 and TRBJ1-2; D not resolved. The TCR comes from a human donor with alopecia areata. The sequenced sample consisted of CD4+ T cells sorted from blood. CDR3 nucleotides: TGTGCCAGCAGCCAAGATCCGGTGGACTATGGCTACACCTTC. Protein product: CASSQDPVDYGYTF.